The entry below describes one T cell receptor (beta chain). Its antigen specificity is not known. No base qualities exist here, and no much larger clone lies one base off it. TCRbeta CDR3 regions were amplified from genomic DNA by means of the immunoSEQ Assay, a bias-controlled multiplex PCR. The original methods were these. The number of nucleated cells in each sample was estimated from the amplification of reference gene primers within the assay. To quantify the absolute abundance of each unique TCRbeta CDR3 rearrangement, sequence reads were collapsed and filtered. For each sample, productive Simpson clonality was calculated as the square root of Simpson's diversity index over productive rearrangements. The clones in this table, taken by TCRdb from immuneACCESS, are in-frame only. Not every clone is retained; where verified, under half of the shortfall comes from an unresolved V gene, and the cause of the rest is unknown. The V and J calls and the clone size are those of that table, but D and trimming were determined from the DNA. Counted in this sample were under 120,000 clones; roughly nine tenths of them appeared once. 32% of the sample goes to the ten largest clones.

This specimen belongs to a study of blood T cell repertoires in COVID-19 (TCRdb year 2020). Study-level background: Samples from collaborators originated in the United States, Italy and Spain and spanned both the acute and convalescent phases of COVID-19. The prospective study material was composed of cDNA or gDNA derived from T cells, B-cell-depleted T cells, or PBMCs. The dataset comprised deeply sampled blood TCRbeta repertoires from subjects exposed to, actively infected with, or recovered from COVID-19. A freely available public database, intended as a resource for researchers studying the immune response to SARS-CoV-2, is where the repertoires were released. Samples were obtained from the ongoing ImmuneRACE study (first 160 participants) and from approximately 1,200 subjects provided by 6 global collaborators. The sample metadata nearly always contained a de-identified subject ID, COVID-19 status, age in years and sex. Where available, HLA class I and class II types were obtained from metadata supplied by the sample provider rather than from assay-based typing.

The collaborating institutions used their own protocols to collect whole blood in K2EDTA tubes. Collaborator samples were shipped for TCRbeta analysis as frozen whole blood, isolated PBMCs, or DNA extracted from either sample type. The germline V gene gives CDR1 as KGHSY and CDR2 as FQNENV. The CDR3 has 14 amino acids, counting the end cysteine and phenylalanine. The DNA shown is the 42-base CDR3, in frame from base 1. Relative to germline, V is 2 bases shorter and J is 0 bases shorter, with 7 bases between their ends. The full study reports these points: The quantity of clinical and demographic metadata differed by source and by participant and was supplied without curation.

The V gene is TRBV16 and the J gene is TRBJ1-1; the D region possibly corresponds to TRBD1 (6 bases align). Sequencing was performed on peripheral blood. The TCR sequence derives from a woman older than 75 with acute or convalescent COVID-19. The CDR3 region: CASSQGQLNTEAFF. The nucleotides are TGTGCCAGCAGCCAAGGACAGTTGAACACTGAAGCTTTCTTT.